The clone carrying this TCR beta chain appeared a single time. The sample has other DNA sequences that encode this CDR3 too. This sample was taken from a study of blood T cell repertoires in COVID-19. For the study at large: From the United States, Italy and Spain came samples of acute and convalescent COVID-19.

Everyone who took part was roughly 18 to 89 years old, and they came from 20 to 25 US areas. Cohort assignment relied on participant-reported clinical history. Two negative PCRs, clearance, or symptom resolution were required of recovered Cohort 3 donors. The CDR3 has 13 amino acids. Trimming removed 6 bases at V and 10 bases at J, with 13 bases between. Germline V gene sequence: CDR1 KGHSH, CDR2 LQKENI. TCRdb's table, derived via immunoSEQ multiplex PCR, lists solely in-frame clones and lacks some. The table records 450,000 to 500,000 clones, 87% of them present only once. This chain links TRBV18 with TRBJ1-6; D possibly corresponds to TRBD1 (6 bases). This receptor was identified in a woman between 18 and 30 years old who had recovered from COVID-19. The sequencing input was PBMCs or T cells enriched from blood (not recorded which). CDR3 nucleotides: TGTGCCAGCTCCCTGACAGGAAACTCACCCCTCCACTTT. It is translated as CASSLTGNSPLHF.